The 26 T cell receptor beta chains presented below share a single source sample, sequenced in a study of PD-L1 blockade in urothelial cancer. This table comes from immunoSEQ multiplex PCR, and its TCRdb copy is limited to in-frame clones, with some not included. This table holds tens of thousands of clones, 60% to 85% found once. Time point given: pretreatment peripheral blood. The specimen was PBMCs, collected around atezolizumab (anti-PD-L1) treatment. The receptors shown here come from a man between 65 and 85 years old with urothelial cancer.

This rearrangement joins TRBV5-1 to TRBJ2-7, with TRBD2 matching 13 bases. The V and J ends lost 3 bases and 0 bases, in that order; junction bases with no gene match: 6. Looked up from germline, CDR1 is SGHRS and CDR2 is YFSETQ. The CDR3 runs to 17 residues. The CDR3, as DNA: TGCGCCAGCAGCTCCTGGACTAGCGGGAGCCTCTCCTACGAGCAGTACTTC. Protein: CASSSWTSGSLSYEQYF.

J is TRBJ2-6 and V is TRBV2; the match to TRBD1 covers 12 bases. Germline CDR1 SNHLY, CDR2 FYNNEI. V dropped 6 bases and J dropped 1; count of bases not matched to a gene: 4. This CDR3 has 17 amino acids. The CDR3, as DNA: TGTGCCAGCAGCCGGGACAGGGGGCTTTCTGGGGCCAACGTCCTGACTTTC. Protein: CASSRDRGLSGANVLTF. Full variable domain (missing parts from reference TRBV2 and TRBJ2-6): EPEVTQTPSHQVTQMGQEVILRCVPISNHLYFYWYRQILGQKVEFLVSFYNNEISEKSEIFDDQFSVERPDGSNFTLKIRSTKLEDSAMYFCASSRDRGLSGANVLTFGAGSRLTVL.

The chain is built from TRBV5-1 and TRBJ2-7, with 8 bases identical to TRBD1. The CDR3 runs to 14 residues. Germline V gives CDR1 SGHRS, CDR2 YFSETQ. Unmatched junction bases numbered 2, after V lost 1 base and J lost 2 bases. Here the CDR3 DNA reads TGCGCCAGCAGCTTGACAGGGGGTGCCTACGAGCAGTACTTC. Protein: CASSLTGGAYEQYF.

This chain joins TRBV7-9 and TRBJ1-4; D is unclear. Germline V gene sequence: CDR1 SEHNR, CDR2 FQNEAQ (reference sequence). V lost 2 bases, J lost 6 bases, and 10 bases lay in between. The CDR3 spans 14 residues. CDR3 DNA sequence: TGTGCCAGCAGCTTACGGGTCTTGGATGAAAAACTGTTTTTT. Translation gives CASSLRVLDEKLFF.

The V call is TRBV30, the J call TRBJ1-2, with 9 nucleotides matching TRBD1. The CDR3 is 12 residues long. Germline assignment: CDR1 GTSNPN and CDR2 SVGIG (reference sequence). V lost 5 bases, J lost 9 bases, and 7 bases stayed unmatched. This chain's CDR3 is CAWSGQGRSYTF. CDR3 DNA sequence: TGTGCCTGGTCCGGACAGGGGAGAAGCTACACCTTC.

The chain has TRBV7-3 and TRBJ2-2; TRBD1 might be the D (5 bases). The CDR3 has 16 amino acids. The germline V gene has CDR1 SGHTA and CDR2 FQGTGA. Between the trimmed V and J ends, which lost 3 bases and 0 bases, there was a span of 11 bases. As DNA, the CDR3 is TGTGCCAGCAGCTTCCAGGGTGGGCCGAACACCGGGGAGCTGTTTTTT. It specifies CASSFQGGPNTGELFF.

This clone has a single count. The rearrangement joins TRBV19 to TRBJ2-3, with TRBD2 matching over 14 bases. This CDR3 is built from 19 residues. Germline loops: CDR1 LNHDA, CDR2 SQIVND (reference sequence). Trimming removed 4 bases from V and 2 bases from J; junction bases left unmatched: 11. The CDR3 here is CASSTTSGRARADTDTQYF. As DNA, the CDR3 is TGTGCCAGTAGTACGACTAGCGGGAGGGCCCGAGCTGACACAGATACGCAGTATTTT.

CDR3 loop: CASSPGTSNEQFF. The DNA for the CDR3 is TGCGCCAGCAGCCCCGGGACATCCAATGAGCAGTTCTTC. The chain is built from TRBV5-1 and TRBJ2-1; D is possibly TRBD1 (6 bases). V was cut by 4 bases and J by 6 bases, with 11 bases left in between. The CDR3 has 13 amino acids. Germline V gene sequence: CDR1 SGHRS, CDR2 YFSETQ.

This chain links TRBV19 with TRBJ1-1; D not certain. Germline V CDR1 and CDR2: LNHDA, SQIVND (reference sequence). Deletions cut 3 bases from V and 1 base from J, with 6 bases between. CDR3 length equals 13 residues. The CDR3 bases are TGTGCCAGTAGTATTTGGCAGAACACTGAAGCTTTCTTT. Amino acids: CASSIWQNTEAFF.

The chain combines TRBV11-1 with TRBJ2-7, with 13 nucleotides matching TRBD2. CDR1 and CDR2 from the germline V gene are SGHAT and FQDESV (reference sequence). This CDR3 comprises 17 residues. Losses at the gene ends were 5 bases for V and 0 bases for J; bases not matched to a gene: 7. CDR3 sequence: CASSPRGLAGISYEQYF. CDR3 coding DNA: TGTGCCAGCAGCCCCCGGGGACTAGCGGGGATCTCCTACGAGCAGTACTTC.

This chain joins TRBV5-1 and TRBJ2-3, with 8 bases lining up with TRBD2. The V gene end was trimmed by 0 bases and the J gene end by 0 bases; junction bases not matched to a gene: 12. Per germline, CDR1 SGHRS and CDR2 YFSETQ. The CDR3 covers 19 residues. The CDR3 nucleotides are TGCGCCAGCAGCTTGGGGGAGTTAGCGGGAAATCCTAGCACAGATACGCAGTATTTT. It codes for CASSLGELAGNPSTDTQYF.

The rearrangement uses TRBV5-1 and TRBJ2-2; TRBD2 matches at 8 bases. The V segment lost 4 bases and the J segment 6 bases; nucleotides outside the gene matches: 11. This CDR3 region has 16 residues. Looked up from germline, CDR1 is SGHRS and CDR2 is YFSETQ. As DNA, the CDR3 is TGCGCCAGCAGCCAGGAACCGGGACTAGGCCCCGGGGAGCTGTTTTTT. Translated: CASSQEPGLGPGELFF.

The rearrangement links TRBV18 to TRBJ2-1; tentative D call: TRBD2 (6 bases). This CDR3 has 17 amino acids. The V and J ends lost 3 bases and 2 bases respectively, with 17 bases between them. Looked up from germline, CDR1 is KGHSH and CDR2 is LQKENI. CDR3 loop: CASSPPLASVTYNEQFF. CDR3 DNA sequence: TGTGCCAGCTCACCGCCCCTTGCTAGCGTAACCTACAATGAGCAGTTCTTC.

The chain is built from TRBV11-1 and TRBJ2-5; D is undetermined. Trimming took off 0 bases at V and 5 bases at J, with 16 bases between the two ends. In germline, CDR1 is SGHAT, CDR2 FQDESV (reference sequence). This CDR3 has 16 residues. The DNA of the CDR3 is TGTGCCAGCAGCTTAGCTGAAAACAGAGCTGTTGAGACCCAGTACTTC. Protein: CASSLAENRAVETQYF.

This clone was observed a handful of times. Other DNA sequences of this sample code for an identical CDR3. The genes are TRBV9 and TRBJ2-3, with 9 nucleotides matching TRBD2. Germline V gene data show CDR1 as SGDLS and CDR2 as YYNGEE. V dropped 0 bases and J dropped 1; count of bases not matched to a gene: 3. The CDR3 length is 16 residues. The DNA of the CDR3 is TGTGCCAGCAGCGTAGGGCTAGCGGGACGCACAGATACGCAGTATTTT. Amino acids: CASSVGLAGRTDTQYF.

In this sample, this clone turned up a few times. The V call is TRBV2, the J call TRBJ2-7; maybe TRBD2 (6 bases). V gave up 2 bases and J gave up 3 bases, with 14 bases separating them. CDR3 length equals 15 residues. Germline V gene sequence: CDR1 SNHLY, CDR2 FYNNEI. The CDR3 DNA reads as TGTGCCAGCAGTGAAAACCCGCCCGGGAGCTACGAGCAGTACTTC. The encoded protein is CASSENPPGSYEQYF.

The V gene is TRBV6-6, the J gene TRBJ2-7; a weak D match, TRBD2 (6 bases). Germline-derived CDR1 and CDR2 are MNHNY and SVGAGI (reference sequence). This CDR3 is 14 amino acids long. Deletions cut 5 bases from V and 6 bases from J, with 17 bases between. The CDR3 sequence: CASSPQAGAGEQYF. CDR3 DNA: TGTGCCAGCAGTCCCCAAGCGGGTGCGGGCGAGCAGTACTTC.

CDR3 loop: CASSTQYRENTGELFF. CDR3 in DNA: TGTGCCAGCAGCACCCAATACAGGGAAAACACCGGGGAGCTGTTTTTT. The chain combines TRBV5-5 with TRBJ2-2, with D perhaps TRBD1 (6 bases). The length of the CDR3 is 16 residues. Germline V gives CDR1 SGHKS, CDR2 YYEKEE (reference sequence). V shed 4 bases and J shed 2 bases, with 15 bases lying between them.

This sequence joins TRBV27 and TRBJ1-1; D unclear. The germline V gene encodes CDR1 MNHEY and CDR2 SMNVEV (reference sequence). V gave up 0 bases and J gave up 0 bases, with 11 bases separating them. The CDR3 length is 16 residues. The chain's CDR3 is CASSLSVWQMNTEAFF. Written as DNA, the CDR3 is TGTGCCAGCAGTTTATCCGTATGGCAGATGAACACTGAAGCTTTCTTT.

The gene calls are TRBV6-5 and TRBJ2-7, with TRBD2 matching 11 bases. The CDR3 runs to 16 residues. CDR1 and CDR2 (germline): MNHEY, SVGAGI. With 0 bases clipped from V and 7 bases from J, the junction kept 8 bases outside the gene matches. For the CDR3, the DNA is TGTGCCAGCAGTTACTCGGTACTAGCGGGAGCGGGAGAGCAGTACTTC. Its protein product is CASSYSVLAGAGEQYF.

The chain couples TRBV2 to TRBJ2-7; TRBD2 agrees at 11 bases. The CDR3 consists of 17 residues. Germline trimming cut 3 bases from V and 6 bases from J; bases unmatched to any gene: 13. CDR1 is SNHLY, CDR2 FYNNEI, per germline. The CDR3: CASSESLWLAGGGEQYF. Here the CDR3 DNA reads TGTGCCAGCAGTGAGTCCCTCTGGCTAGCGGGAGGTGGCGAGCAGTACTTC.

This sequence joins TRBV6-5 and TRBJ1-1; D call uncertain. This CDR3 has 14 residues. Per the germline V gene, CDR1 is MNHEY and CDR2 is SVGAGI. Trimming stripped 2 bases from V and 3 bases from J, with 10 bases between. The CDR3 loop is CASSYGGRDTEAFF. The CDR3 bases are TGTGCCAGCAGTTACGGAGGGAGGGACACTGAAGCTTTCTTT.

In nucleotides, the CDR3 is TGTGCCAGCAGTTATTCACAGGGGGCTGGGGCCAACGTCCTGACTTTC. Its translation: CASSYSQGAGANVLTF. This chain links TRBV6-5 with TRBJ2-6; 8 nucleotides line up with TRBD1. With 3 bases clipped from V and 2 bases from J, the junction kept 3 bases outside the gene matches. Germline V gene lookup returns CDR1 MNHEY and CDR2 SVGAGI. The CDR3 sequence is 16 residues long.

The chain is built from TRBV6-5 and TRBJ2-7; a possible D gene is TRBD2 (6 bases). The CDR3 loop spans 16 amino acids. Trimming stripped 3 bases from V and 1 base from J, with 16 bases between. CDR1 and CDR2 from the germline V gene are MNHEY and SVGAGI. CDR3 in amino acids: CASSYGSGADSYEQYF. CDR3 coding DNA: TGTGCCAGCAGTTATGGGTCGGGAGCAGATTCCTACGAGCAGTACTTC.

This chain links TRBV5-6 with TRBJ2-3; tentatively, D is TRBD2 (6 bases). V was shortened by 0 bases and J by 1 base, with 12 bases between the two germline ends. The length of the CDR3 is 16 residues. In germline, CDR1 is SGHDT, CDR2 YYEEEE. CDR3 protein: CASSLGAGMGTDTQYF. CDR3 sequence (DNA): TGTGCCAGCAGCTTGGGCGCGGGAATGGGCACAGATACGCAGTATTTT.

The chain joins TRBV10-1 to TRBJ2-3; unclear D gene. Germline V gene sequence: CDR1 WNHNN, CDR2 SYGVQD (reference sequence). With 3 bases removed from V and 3 bases from J, the gap between germline ends came to 4 bases. This CDR3 has 12 amino acids. CDR3 coding DNA: TGCGCCAGCAGTGAACAGACAGATACGCAGTATTTT. Translated: CASSEQTDTQYF.